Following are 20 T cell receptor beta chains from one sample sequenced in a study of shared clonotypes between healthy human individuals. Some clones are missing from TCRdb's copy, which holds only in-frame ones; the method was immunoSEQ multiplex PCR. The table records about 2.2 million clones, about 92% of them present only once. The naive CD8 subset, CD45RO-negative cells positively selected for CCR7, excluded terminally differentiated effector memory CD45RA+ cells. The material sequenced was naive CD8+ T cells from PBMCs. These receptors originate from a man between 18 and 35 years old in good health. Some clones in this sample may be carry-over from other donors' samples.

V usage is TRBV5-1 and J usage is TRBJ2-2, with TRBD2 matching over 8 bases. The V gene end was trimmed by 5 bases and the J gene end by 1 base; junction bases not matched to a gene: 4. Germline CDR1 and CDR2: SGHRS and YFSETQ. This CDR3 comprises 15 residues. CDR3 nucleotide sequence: TGCGCCAGCAGTCAGGGACTAGGGAACACCGGGGAGCTGTTTTTT. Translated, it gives CASSQGLGNTGELFF.

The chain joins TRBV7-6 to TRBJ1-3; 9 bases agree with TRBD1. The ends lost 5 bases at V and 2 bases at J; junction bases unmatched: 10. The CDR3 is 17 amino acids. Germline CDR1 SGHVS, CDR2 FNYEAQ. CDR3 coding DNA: TGTGCCAGCAGCCCTCGGACAGGGGACGGCCCTGGAAACACCATATATTTT. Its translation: CASSPRTGDGPGNTIYF.

The CDR3 region has the DNA TGTGCCAGCAGTTGGGACAGGGACTACGAGCAGTACTTC. This gives the protein CASSWDRDYEQYF. The chain has TRBV28 and TRBJ2-7, with 9 bases that match TRBD1. V trimming: 4 bases; J trimming: 3 bases; junction bases outside the gene matches: 1. Germline V gene lookup returns CDR1 MDHEN and CDR2 SYDVKM. The CDR3 runs to 13 residues.

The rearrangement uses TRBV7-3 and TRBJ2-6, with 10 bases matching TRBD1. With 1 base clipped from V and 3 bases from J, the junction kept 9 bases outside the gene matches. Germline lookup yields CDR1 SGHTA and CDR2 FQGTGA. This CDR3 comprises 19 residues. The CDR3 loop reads CASSLNHAGTGDGANVLTF. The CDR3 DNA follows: TGTGCCAGCAGCTTAAATCATGCTGGGACAGGGGATGGGGCCAACGTCCTGACTTTC.

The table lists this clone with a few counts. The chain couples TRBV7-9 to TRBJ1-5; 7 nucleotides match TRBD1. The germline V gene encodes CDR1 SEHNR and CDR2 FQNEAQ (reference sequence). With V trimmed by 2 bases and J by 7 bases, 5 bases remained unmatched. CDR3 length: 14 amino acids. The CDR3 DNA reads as TGTGCCAGCAGCTTAACCGACAGGGACCAGCCCCAGCATTTT. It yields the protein CASSLTDRDQPQHF.

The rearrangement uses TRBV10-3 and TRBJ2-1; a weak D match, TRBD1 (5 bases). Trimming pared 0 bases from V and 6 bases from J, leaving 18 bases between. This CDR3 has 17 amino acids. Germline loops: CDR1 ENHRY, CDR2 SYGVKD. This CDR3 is CAISESVQDVLGNEQFF. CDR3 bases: TGTGCCATCAGTGAGTCGGTACAGGACGTTTTGGGCAATGAGCAGTTCTTC.

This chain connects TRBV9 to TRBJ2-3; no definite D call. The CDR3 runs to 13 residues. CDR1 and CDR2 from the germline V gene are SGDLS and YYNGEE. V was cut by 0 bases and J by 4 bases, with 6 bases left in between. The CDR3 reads CASSVGHADTQYF. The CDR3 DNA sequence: TGTGCCAGCAGCGTAGGTCACGCAGATACGCAGTATTTT.

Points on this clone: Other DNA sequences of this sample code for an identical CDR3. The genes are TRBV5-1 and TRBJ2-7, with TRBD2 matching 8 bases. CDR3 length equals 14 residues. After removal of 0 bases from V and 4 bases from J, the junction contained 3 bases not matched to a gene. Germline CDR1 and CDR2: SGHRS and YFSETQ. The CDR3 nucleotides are TGCGCCAGCAGCTTGGGGAGCGGGAGTTACGAGCAGTACTTC. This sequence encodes CASSLGSGSYEQYF.

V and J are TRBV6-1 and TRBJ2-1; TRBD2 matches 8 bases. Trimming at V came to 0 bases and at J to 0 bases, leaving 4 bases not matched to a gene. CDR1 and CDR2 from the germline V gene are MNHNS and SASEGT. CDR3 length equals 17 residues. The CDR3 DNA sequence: TGTGCCAGCAGTGAAGCGCGGAGCGGGAGCTCCTACAATGAGCAGTTCTTC. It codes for CASSEARSGSSYNEQFF.

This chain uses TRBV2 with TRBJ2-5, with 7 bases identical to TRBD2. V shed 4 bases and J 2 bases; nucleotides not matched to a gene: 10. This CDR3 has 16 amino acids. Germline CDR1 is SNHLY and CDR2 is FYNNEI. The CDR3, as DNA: TGTGCCAGCAGTGCCGCTAGCGGAAGGGAACAAGAGACCCAGTACTTC. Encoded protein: CASSAASGREQETQYF.

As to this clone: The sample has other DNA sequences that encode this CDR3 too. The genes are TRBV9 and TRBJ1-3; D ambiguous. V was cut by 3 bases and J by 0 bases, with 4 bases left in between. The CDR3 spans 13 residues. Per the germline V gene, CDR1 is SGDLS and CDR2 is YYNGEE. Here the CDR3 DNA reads TGTGCCAGCAGCGAGGTCTCTGGAAACACCATATATTTT. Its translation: CASSEVSGNTIYF.

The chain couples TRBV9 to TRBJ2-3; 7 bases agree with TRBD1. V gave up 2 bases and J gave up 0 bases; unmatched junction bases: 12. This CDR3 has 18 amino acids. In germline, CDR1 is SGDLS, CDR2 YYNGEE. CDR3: CASSVWDSVTFSTDTQYF. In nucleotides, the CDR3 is TGTGCCAGCAGCGTCTGGGACAGTGTGACGTTCAGCACAGATACGCAGTATTTT.

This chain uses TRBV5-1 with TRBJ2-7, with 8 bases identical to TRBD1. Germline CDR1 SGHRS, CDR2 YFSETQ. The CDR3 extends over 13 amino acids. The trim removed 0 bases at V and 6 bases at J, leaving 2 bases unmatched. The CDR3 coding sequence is TGCGCCAGCAGCTTGGACCAGGGGGCCGAGCAGTACTTC. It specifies CASSLDQGAEQYF.

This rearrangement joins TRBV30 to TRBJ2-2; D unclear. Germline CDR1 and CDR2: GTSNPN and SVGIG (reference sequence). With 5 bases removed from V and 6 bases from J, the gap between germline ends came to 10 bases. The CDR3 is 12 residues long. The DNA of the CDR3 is TGTGCCTGGGCCGGGCCTCCCGGGGAGCTGTTTTTT. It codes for CAWAGPPGELFF.

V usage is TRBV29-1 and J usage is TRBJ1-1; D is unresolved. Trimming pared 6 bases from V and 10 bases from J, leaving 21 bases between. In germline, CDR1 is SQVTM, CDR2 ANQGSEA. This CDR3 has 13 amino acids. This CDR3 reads CSVVGLGLGGAFF. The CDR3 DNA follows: TGCAGCGTCGTCGGACTTGGCCTGGGTGGAGCTTTCTTT.

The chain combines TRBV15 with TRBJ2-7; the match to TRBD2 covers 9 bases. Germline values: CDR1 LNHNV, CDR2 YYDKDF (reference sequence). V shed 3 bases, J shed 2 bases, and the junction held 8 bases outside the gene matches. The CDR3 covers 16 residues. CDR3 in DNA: TGTGCCACCAGCAGGCCAACTAGCGGGCAACCCTACGAGCAGTACTTC. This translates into CATSRPTSGQPYEQYF.

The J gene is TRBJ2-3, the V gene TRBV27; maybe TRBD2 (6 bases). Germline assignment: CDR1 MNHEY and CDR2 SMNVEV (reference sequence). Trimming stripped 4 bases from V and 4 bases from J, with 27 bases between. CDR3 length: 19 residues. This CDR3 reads CASSSLSILAQVEADTQYF. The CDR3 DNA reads TGTGCCAGCAGTTCCTTATCCATACTAGCCCAGGTGGAGGCAGATACGCAGTATTTT.

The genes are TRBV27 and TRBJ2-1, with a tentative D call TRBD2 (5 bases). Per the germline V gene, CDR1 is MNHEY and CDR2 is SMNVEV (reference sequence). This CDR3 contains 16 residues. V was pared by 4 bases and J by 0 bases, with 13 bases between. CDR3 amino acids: CASSYFMGSSYNEQFF. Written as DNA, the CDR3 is TGTGCCAGCAGTTACTTTATGGGGAGCTCCTACAATGAGCAGTTCTTC.

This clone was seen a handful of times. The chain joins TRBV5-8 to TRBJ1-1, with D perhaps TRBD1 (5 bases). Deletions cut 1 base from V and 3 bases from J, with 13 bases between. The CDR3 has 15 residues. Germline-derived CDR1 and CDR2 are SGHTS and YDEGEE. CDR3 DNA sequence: TGTGCCAGCAGCTTGTTGAGGGGAGGATACACTGAAGCTTTCTTT. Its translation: CASSLLRGGYTEAFF.

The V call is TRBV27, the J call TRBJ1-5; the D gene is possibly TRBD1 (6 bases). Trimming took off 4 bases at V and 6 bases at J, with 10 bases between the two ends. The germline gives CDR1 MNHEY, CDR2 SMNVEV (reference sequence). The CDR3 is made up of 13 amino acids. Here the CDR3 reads CASSYGGSQPQHF. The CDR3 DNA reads TGTGCCAGCAGTTATGGGGGCAGTCAGCCCCAGCATTTT.